This T cell receptor beta chain is from a study of blood T cell repertoires in COVID-19. Per the germline V gene, CDR1 is GTSNPN and CDR2 is SVGIG (reference sequence). The CDR3 has 13 residues. V was shortened by 0 bases and J by 8 bases, with 13 bases between the two germline ends. Profiling relied on immunoSEQ multiplex PCR, and the TCRdb table lists in-frame clones only, not all of them. The top ten hold under 2% of the sample, which has over 200,000 clones, 87% seen once. The V gene is TRBV30, the J gene TRBJ1-1; no firm D call. The material sequenced was peripheral blood. The origin of this receptor is a man aged 40-55 years with active or convalescent COVID-19. The CDR3 sequence: CAWSVWGEGEAFF. DNA of the CDR3: TGTGCCTGGAGTGTATGGGGAGAGGGAGAAGCTTTCTTT.